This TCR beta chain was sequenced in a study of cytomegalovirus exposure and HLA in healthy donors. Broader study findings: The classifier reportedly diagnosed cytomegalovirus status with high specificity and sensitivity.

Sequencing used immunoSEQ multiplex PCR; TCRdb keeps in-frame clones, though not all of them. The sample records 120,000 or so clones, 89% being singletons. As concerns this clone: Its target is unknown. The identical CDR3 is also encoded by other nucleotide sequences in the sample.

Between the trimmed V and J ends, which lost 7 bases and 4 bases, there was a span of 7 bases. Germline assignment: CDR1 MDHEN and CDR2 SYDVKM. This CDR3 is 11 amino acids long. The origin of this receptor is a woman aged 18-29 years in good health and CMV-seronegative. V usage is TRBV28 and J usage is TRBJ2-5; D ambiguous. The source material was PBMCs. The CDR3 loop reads CASTSVETQYF. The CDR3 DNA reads TGTGCCAGCACCTCTGTAGAGACCCAGTACTTC.